Listed below are T cell receptor beta chains from one sample, sequenced in a study of blood T cell repertoires in COVID-19. Clones were read by immunoSEQ multiplex PCR, and TCRdb kept only the in-frame ones, dropping some. The table includes around 180,000 clones, approximately 85% detected once. Sample: peripheral blood. The receptors derive from a human donor with active or convalescent COVID-19. The donor label of this sample is uncertain. The CDR3 runs from the conserved cysteine through the conserved F or W. A D gene is named only where the DNA matches it firmly. Clone size is shown for a subset of rows, as once, few, many or a class of expanded clone.

TRBD1	12	TRBV7-2	TRBJ1-1	NA	CASSSDRFQAFF	TGTGCCAGCAGTTCGGACAGGTTTCAAGCTTTCTTT
TRBD1	12	TRBV12-5	TRBJ2-7	NA	CASGQGQYEQYF	TGTGCTAGCGGACAGGGGCAATACGAGCAGTACTTC
TRBD1	16	TRBV18	TRBJ1-5	NA	CASSRTGRETNQPQHF	TGTGCCAGCTCACGGACAGGGAGGGAGACCAATCAGCCCCAGCATTTT
NA	13	TRBV28	TRBJ2-7	NA	CASTQTETYEQYF	TGTGCCAGCACTCAGACAGAAACCTACGAGCAGTACTTC
NA	15	TRBV15	TRBJ1-1	NA	CATSREGQGRTEAFF	TGTGCCACCAGCAGAGAAGGGCAGGGTCGCACTGAAGCTTTCTTT
NA	14	TRBV5-1	TRBJ2-1	once	CASSLSSSYNEQFF	TGCGCCAGCAGCTTGTCTAGCTCCTACAATGAGCAGTTCTTC
TRBD2	14	TRBV28	TRBJ2-1	NA	CASGSGGAFNEQFF	TGTGCCTCGGGATCGGGGGGGGCCTTTAATGAGCAGTTCTTC
TRBD1	15	TRBV4-1	TRBJ1-5	NA	CASSQDGTGGQPQHF	TGCGCCAGCAGCCAAGACGGGACAGGGGGTCAGCCCCAGCATTTT
TRBD1	14	TRBV28	TRBJ1-6	NA	CASTLTGGNSPLHF	TGTGCCAGCACCTTAACAGGGGGAAATTCACCCCTCCACTTT
NA	14	TRBV6-5	TRBJ1-2	NA	CASYEAGAGYGYTF	TGTGCCAGCTATGAGGCCGGAGCTGGGTATGGCTACACCTTC
NA	15	TRBV4-3	TRBJ2-1	NA	CASSQDPQSYNEQFF	TGCGCCAGCAGCCAAGATCCACAGAGCTACAATGAGCAGTTCTTC
NA	15	TRBV10-3	TRBJ1-2	NA	CAISDVTGYHYGYTF	TGTGCCATCAGTGACGTGACGGGGTACCACTATGGCTACACCTTC
TRBD2	18	TRBV5-1	TRBJ2-7	NA	CASSLGASGSRSSYEQYF	TGCGCCAGCAGCTTGGGGGCTAGCGGGAGTCGCAGCTCCTACGAGCAGTACTTC
TRBD2	13	TRBV12-3/TRBV12-4	TRBJ2-1	NA	CASSVPRGGEQFF	TGTGCCAGCAGTGTCCCCCGGGGGGGTGAGCAGTTCTTC
NA	14	TRBV19	TRBJ1-5	NA	CASSIKGRNQPQHF	TGTGCCAGTAGTATAAAGGGGCGGAATCAGCCCCAGCATTTT
NA	13	TRBV6-5	TRBJ2-5	NA	CASRGGARETQYF	TGTGCCAGCAGGGGGGGGGCCCGGGAGACCCAGTACTTC
TRBD1	15	TRBV6-5	TRBJ1-3	few	CASSYTKDRVDTIYF	TGTGCCAGCAGTTACACTAAAGACAGGGTTGACACCATATATTTT
NA	14	TRBV2	TRBJ2-3	NA	CASSEQGGTDTQYF	TGTGCCAGCAGTGAGCAGGGAGGTACAGATACGCAGTATTTT
TRBD2	15	TRBV6-1	TRBJ2-1	NA	CASSESASGGMREFF	TGTGCCAGCAGTGAGTCGGCTAGCGGGGGAATGCGTGAGTTCTTC
TRBD2	14	TRBV10-3	TRBJ2-2	NA	CAIASGPNTGELFF	TGTGCCATCGCTAGCGGGCCGAACACCGGGGAGCTGTTTTTT
NA	13	TRBV15	TRBJ1-5	NA	CATSRDPVQPQHF	TGTGCCACCAGCAGAGATCCGGTACAGCCCCAGCATTTT
NA	13	TRBV6-5	TRBJ1-2	once	CASSLWAQDGYTF	TGTGCCAGCAGTCTATGGGCCCAGGATGGCTACACCTTC
TRBD2	14	TRBV18	TRBJ2-7	NA	CASSPGGGGREQYF	TGTGCCAGCTCACCTGGCGGGGGGGGACGCGAGCAGTACTTC
TRBD1	16	TRBV4-3	TRBJ1-6	NA	CASSQEQGAEYSPLHF	TGCGCCAGCAGCCAAGAACAGGGGGCAGAATATTCACCCCTCCACTTT
TRBD2	15	TRBV6-4	TRBJ2-1	few	CASSAAGDSYNEQFF	TGTGCCAGCAGCGCAGCGGGGGACTCCTACAATGAGCAGTTCTTC
TRBD2	16	TRBV6-5	TRBJ2-7	once	CASSYSGGGDSYEQYF	TGTGCCAGCAGTTACTCGGGCGGGGGGGACTCCTACGAGCAGTACTTC
NA	14	TRBV28	TRBJ1-1	NA	CASSLGGPNTEAFF	TGTGCCAGCAGTTTGGGGGGGCCGAACACTGAAGCTTTCTTT
NA	14	TRBV10-3	TRBJ2-7	NA	CAISESGRDYEQYF	TGTGCCATCAGTGAAAGTGGCAGGGACTACGAGCAGTACTTC
TRBD1	16	TRBV6-4	TRBJ2-2	NA	CASSDSSQGAVGELFF	TGTGCCAGCAGTGACTCCAGTCAGGGGGCAGTCGGGGAGCTGTTTTTT
NA	14	TRBV30	TRBJ2-1	NA	CAWSILADYNEQFF	TGTGCCTGGAGTATATTAGCGGATTACAATGAGCAGTTCTTC
TRBD1	19	TRBV11-2	TRBJ2-3	NA	CASSLTGTGGQVGTDTQYF	TGTGCCAGCAGCCTCACTGGGACAGGGGGACAGGTCGGCACAGATACGCAGTATTTT
NA	14	TRBV5-1	TRBJ2-5	NA	CASSLVSGEETQYF	TGCGCCAGCAGCTTGGTGTCAGGGGAAGAGACCCAGTACTTC
NA	14	TRBV5-4	TRBJ1-4	NA	CASRPGGRSEKLFF	TGTGCCAGCAGGCCGGGGGGGCGGTCTGAAAAACTGTTTTTT
NA	16	TRBV3-1/TRBV3-2	TRBJ2-1	NA	CASSRLLQGNGREQFF	TGTGCCAGCAGCCGCCTCCTTCAGGGGAACGGAAGGGAGCAGTTCTTC
TRBD2	16	TRBV19	TRBJ2-1	NA	CASRARSGRSYNEQFF	TGTGCCAGTAGGGCCAGAAGCGGGAGATCCTACAATGAGCAGTTCTTC
NA	14	TRBV5-4	TRBJ1-2	NA	CASSLAEDYYGYTF	TGTGCCAGCAGCTTGGCCGAGGACTACTATGGCTACACCTTC
TRBD2	14	TRBV5-5	TRBJ2-3	NA	CASSTGLVTDTQYF	TGTGCCAGCAGCACCGGACTAGTAACAGATACGCAGTATTTT
NA	16	TRBV7-6	TRBJ1-6	NA	CASSPQGSAYNSPLHF	TGTGCCAGCAGCCCACAGGGTAGCGCCTATAATTCACCCCTCCACTTT
TRBD2	15	TRBV20-1	TRBJ2-1	NA	CSASGGGAFYNEQFF	TGCAGTGCTAGTGGCGGGGGGGCCTTCTACAATGAGCAGTTCTTC
TRBD2	15	TRBV13	TRBJ2-5	NA	CASSLERETKETQYF	TGTGCCAGCAGCTTAGAGCGGGAGACTAAAGAGACCCAGTACTTC
NA	13	TRBV9	TRBJ2-5	NA	CASSPGLVQTQYF	TGTGCCAGCAGCCCCGGTCTAGTCCAGACCCAGTACTTC
TRBD1	13	TRBV6-2/TRBV6-3	TRBJ1-2	many	CASSSGQGYGYTF	TGTGCCAGCAGTTCGGGACAGGGATATGGCTACACCTTC
TRBD2	14	TRBV28	TRBJ2-7	few	CASSWRELGYEQYF	TGTGCCAGCAGTTGGCGGGAGTTGGGCTACGAGCAGTACTTC
NA	15	TRBV28	TRBJ1-5	few	CASSLASGGRQPQHF	TGTGCCAGCAGCTTGGCCTCGGGGGGTAGACAGCCCCAGCATTTT
NA	14	TRBV11-2	TRBJ2-3	NA	CASSFSTGVNTQYF	TGTGCCAGCAGCTTTTCGACGGGAGTAAATACGCAGTATTTT
NA	14	TRBV7-2	TRBJ2-3	NA	CASSFGDYTDTQYF	TGTGCCAGCAGCTTCGGGGATTACACAGATACGCAGTATTTT
NA	16	TRBV9	TRBJ1-4	once	CASSADGTPRGEKLFF	TGTGCCAGCAGCGCTGATGGGACTCCAAGGGGTGAAAAACTGTTTTTT
TRBD2	16	TRBV5-1	TRBJ2-3	NA	CASSPVASGGTDTQYF	TGCGCCAGCAGCCCTGTCGCCAGCGGGGGAACAGATACGCAGTATTTT
TRBD2	15	TRBV6-5	TRBJ2-1	NA	CASSYGRGAYNEQFF	TGTGCCAGCAGTTACGGGCGGGGGGCCTACAATGAGCAGTTCTTC
NA	22	TRBV5-1	TRBJ2-1	NA	CASSLEGQGSLAGGLFVDEQFF	TGCGCCAGCAGCTTAGAGGGACAGGGTTCCCTTGCGGGAGGGTTGTTTGTCGATGAGCAGTTCTTC
TRBD2	15	TRBV18	TRBJ2-7	NA	CASSPGLAASYEQYF	TGTGCCAGCTCACCGGGACTAGCGGCCTCCTACGAGCAGTACTTC
TRBD1	14	TRBV2	TRBJ2-2	NA	CAIQGTGDTGELFF	TGTGCCATCCAGGGGACAGGGGACACCGGGGAGCTGTTTTTT
NA	14	TRBV5-4	TRBJ1-2	NA	CASSPREGAYGYTF	TGTGCCAGCAGCCCCCGAGAGGGTGCCTATGGCTACACCTTC
NA	15	TRBV7-2	TRBJ2-6	NA	CASSPDKAGANVLTF	TGTGCCAGCAGCCCAGACAAGGCTGGGGCCAACGTCCTGACTTTC
TRBD1	15	TRBV7-3	TRBJ2-2	NA	CASSLGQGPTGELFF	TGTGCCAGCAGCCTGGGACAGGGTCCCACCGGGGAGCTGTTTTTT
NA	13	TRBV7-6	TRBJ1-6	NA	CASSLWANSPLHF	TGTGCCAGCAGCTTATGGGCCAATTCACCCCTCCACTTT
NA	15	TRBV3-1/TRBV3-2	TRBJ2-3	NA	CASSPAGRRTDTQYF	TGTGCCAGCAGCCCGGCGGGGCGGCGCACAGATACGCAGTATTTT